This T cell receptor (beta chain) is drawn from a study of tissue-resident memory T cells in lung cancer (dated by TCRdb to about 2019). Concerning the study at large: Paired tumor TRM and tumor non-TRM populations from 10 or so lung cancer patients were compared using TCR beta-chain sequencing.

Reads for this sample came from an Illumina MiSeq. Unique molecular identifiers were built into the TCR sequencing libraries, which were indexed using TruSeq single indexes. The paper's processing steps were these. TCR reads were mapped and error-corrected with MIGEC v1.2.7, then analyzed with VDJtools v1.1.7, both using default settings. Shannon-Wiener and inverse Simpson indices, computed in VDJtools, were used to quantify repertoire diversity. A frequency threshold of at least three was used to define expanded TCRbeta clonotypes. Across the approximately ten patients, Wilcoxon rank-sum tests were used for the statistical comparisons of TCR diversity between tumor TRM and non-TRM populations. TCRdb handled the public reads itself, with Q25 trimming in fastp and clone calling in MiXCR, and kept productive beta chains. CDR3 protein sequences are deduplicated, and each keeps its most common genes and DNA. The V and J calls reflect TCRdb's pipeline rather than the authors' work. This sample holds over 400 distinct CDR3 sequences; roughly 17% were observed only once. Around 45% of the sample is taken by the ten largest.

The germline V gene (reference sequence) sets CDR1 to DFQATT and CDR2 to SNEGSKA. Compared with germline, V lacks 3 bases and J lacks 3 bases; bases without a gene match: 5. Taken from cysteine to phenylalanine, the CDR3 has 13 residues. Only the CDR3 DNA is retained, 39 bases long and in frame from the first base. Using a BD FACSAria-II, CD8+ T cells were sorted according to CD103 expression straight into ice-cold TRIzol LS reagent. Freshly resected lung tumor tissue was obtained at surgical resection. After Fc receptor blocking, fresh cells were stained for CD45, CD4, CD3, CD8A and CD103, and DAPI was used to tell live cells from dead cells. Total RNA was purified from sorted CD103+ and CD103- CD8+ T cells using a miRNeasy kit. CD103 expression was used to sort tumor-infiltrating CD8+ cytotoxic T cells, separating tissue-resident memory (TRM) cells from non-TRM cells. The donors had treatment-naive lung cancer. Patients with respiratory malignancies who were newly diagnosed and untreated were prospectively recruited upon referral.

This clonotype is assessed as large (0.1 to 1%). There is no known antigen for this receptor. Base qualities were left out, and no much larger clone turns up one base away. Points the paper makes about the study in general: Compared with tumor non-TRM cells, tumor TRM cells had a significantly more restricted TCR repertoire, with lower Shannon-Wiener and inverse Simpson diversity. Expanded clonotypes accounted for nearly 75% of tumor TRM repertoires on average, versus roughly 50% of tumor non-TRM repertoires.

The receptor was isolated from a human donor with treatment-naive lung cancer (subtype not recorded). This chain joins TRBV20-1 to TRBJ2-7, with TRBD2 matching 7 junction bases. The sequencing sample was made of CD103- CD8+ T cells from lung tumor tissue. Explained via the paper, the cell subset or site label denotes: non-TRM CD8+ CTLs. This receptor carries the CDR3 CSASRRESYEQYF. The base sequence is TGCAGTGCTAGTCGGCGGGAGAGCTACGAGCAGTACTTC.